The TCR beta chain described here comes from a study of regulatory T cells in long-lasting Graves disease. Study-level results: The TCR repertoire of persistent Graves' patients was less diverse than that of newly diagnosed ones. Persistent patients shared 2,741 public clonotypes among themselves. Newly diagnosed patients shared fewer, at roughly 1,000.

Indicated time point: persistent/refractory GD, antithyroid drugs over 5 years with positive TRAb. Researchers made the TCR library from RNA that was extracted from PBMCs. Into tubes containing EDTA, approximately 9 milliliters of peripheral blood were drawn. HTBI primers from iRepertoire and Arm-PCR of CDR3 regions yielded the TCR beta libraries. TCRdb itself ran the multiplex PCR reads through MiXCR, one entry per CDR3 protein. The sample shows some 280,000 distinct CDR3 sequences, approximately 20% of them seen only once. This clonotype came up a few times. Its cognate antigen is unknown. Between the trimmed V and J ends, which lost 2 bases and 5 bases, there was a span of 15 bases. The germline V gene has CDR1 SNHLY and CDR2 FYNNEI. This CDR3 contains 15 residues.

Sequencing used peripheral blood mononuclear cells (PBMCs), obtained when the disease was refractory, from a patient treated with antithyroid drugs. The V call is TRBV2, the J call TRBJ1-2; D might be TRBD1 (6 bases). This receptor was identified in a female donor with Graves disease. CDR3 sequence (DNA): TGTGCCAGCAGTGAATTGGGGGGCTCGGGGTATGGCTACACCTTC. It translates to CASSELGGSGYGYTF.